The T cell receptor beta chain described here comes from a study of shared clonotypes between healthy human individuals. In the study overall: A donor's plate count was three for CD4 naive and three for CD4 memory; CD8 naive had two and CD8 memory one.

Clones were sequenced by immunoSEQ multiplex PCR, and TCRdb holds only the in-frame ones, with some missing. Of 2 million to 2.5 million clones listed, approximately 94% are singletons. With regard to this clone: The target antigen is unknown.

CDR3 length equals 14 residues. Germline V gene sequence: CDR1 MNHEY, CDR2 SVGAGI. V was clipped by 5 bases and J by 4 bases, with 14 bases between them. Study findings and constraints: Across four donors, naive CD4 shared roughly 5%, naive CD8 more than 3%, memory CD4 about 2.5%, memory CD8 0.35% to 0.5%. Specimens sampled were limited to blood, with tissue repertoires likely differing.

Material for sequencing was naive CD4+ T cells sorted from blood. Sample subset: CD45RA+ positively selected. The V and J genes are TRBV6-5 and TRBJ1-2; no definite D call. The TCR comes from a man aged 18 to 29 in good health. The CDR3 nucleotides read TGTGCCAGCAGTAGACGGTCACTTGGCTATGGCTACACCTTC. As protein: CASSRRSLGYGYTF.